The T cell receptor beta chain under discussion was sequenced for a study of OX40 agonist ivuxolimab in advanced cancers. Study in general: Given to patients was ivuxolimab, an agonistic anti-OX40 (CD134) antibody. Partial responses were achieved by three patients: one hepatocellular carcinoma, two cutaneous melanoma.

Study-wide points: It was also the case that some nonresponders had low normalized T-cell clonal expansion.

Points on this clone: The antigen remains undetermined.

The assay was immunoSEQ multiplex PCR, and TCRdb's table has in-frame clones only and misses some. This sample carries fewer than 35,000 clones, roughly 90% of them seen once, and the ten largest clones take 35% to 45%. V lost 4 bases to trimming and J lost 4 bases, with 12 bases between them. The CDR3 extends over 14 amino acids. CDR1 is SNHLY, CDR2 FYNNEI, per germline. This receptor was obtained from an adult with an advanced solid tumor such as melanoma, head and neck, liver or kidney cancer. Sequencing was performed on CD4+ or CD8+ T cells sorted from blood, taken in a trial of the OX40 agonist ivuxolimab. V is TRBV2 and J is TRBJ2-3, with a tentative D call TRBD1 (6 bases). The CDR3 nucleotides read TGTGCCAGCAGTGTGTTAGCAGGGGCAGATACGCAGTATTTT. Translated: CASSVLAGADTQYF.